Listed below are T cell receptor beta chains from one sample, sequenced in a study of radiation and T cells in renal cell carcinoma. The assay was immunoSEQ multiplex PCR, and TCRdb's table has in-frame clones only and misses some. The sample yields about 22,000 clones, approximately 80% seen once. This sample comprised blood, obtained from a patient whose treatment included radiotherapy and nephrectomy. The receptors derive from a man between 60 and 75 years old with renal cell carcinoma. Both conserved end residues are part of each CDR3. D genes are given only for firm matches. Where a row states a size, it is once, few, many or the class of an expanded clone; other rows omit it.

CASSEEWINTEAFF | TGTGCCAGCAGTGAAGAGTGGATTAACACTGAAGCTTTCTTT | TRBV6-1 | 14 | few | NA | TRBJ1-1
CASSPRGNQPQHF | TGTGCCAGCTCACCAAGAGGGAATCAGCCCCAGCATTTT | TRBV18 | 13 | NA | NA | TRBJ1-5
CASSEALLGSSYEQYF | TGTGCCAGCAGTGAAGCCCTCCTAGGTTCCTCTTACGAGCAGTACTTC | TRBV6-1 | 16 | NA | NA | TRBJ2-7
CASSQSSGGPTDTQYF | TGCGCCAGCAGCCAATCATCGGGAGGGCCCACAGATACGCAGTATTTT | TRBV4-3 | 16 | NA | TRBD2 | TRBJ2-3
CASSPQGPRGEKLFF | TGTGCCAGCAGTCCACAGGGGCCGCGGGGTGAAAAACTGTTTTTT | TRBV2 | 15 | NA | TRBD1 | TRBJ1-4
CASSPDSWSTEAFF | TGTGCCAGCTCACCAGATTCATGGTCCACTGAAGCTTTCTTT | TRBV18 | 14 | NA | NA | TRBJ1-1
CASSSSGTTNEQFF | TGTGCCAGCAGTTCGTCCGGGACGACCAATGAGCAGTTCTTC | TRBV25-1 | 14 | NA | NA | TRBJ2-1
CASSSWSGSYEQYF | TGTGCCAGCAGCTCCTGGAGCGGCTCCTACGAGCAGTACTTC | TRBV11-2 | 14 | NA | NA | TRBJ2-7
CASSLGTGHQETQYF | TGTGCCAGTAGCCTTGGGACAGGGCACCAAGAGACCCAGTACTTC | TRBV19 | 15 | NA | TRBD1 | TRBJ2-5
CASSLYRGAVNTEAFF | TGTGCCAGCAGTTTGTACAGGGGGGCCGTGAACACTGAAGCTTTCTTT | TRBV6-5 | 16 | NA | TRBD1 | TRBJ1-1
CASSDLGTGDTGELFF | TGTGCCAGCAGTGACTTAGGGACAGGGGACACCGGGGAGCTGTTTTTT | TRBV6-4 | 16 | NA | TRBD1 | TRBJ2-2
CASSSTRGNTIYF | TGTGCCAGCAGCTCCACCCGAGGAAACACCATATATTTT | TRBV7-2 | 13 | NA | NA | TRBJ1-3
CASSPSMGTGNTIYF | TGTGCCAGCTCACCATCCATGGGTACGGGAAACACCATATATTTT | TRBV18 | 15 | NA | NA | TRBJ1-3
CASSARTGHQYGYTF | TGTGCCAGCAGCGCCCGGACAGGTCACCAATATGGCTACACCTTC | TRBV5-5 | 15 | NA | TRBD1 | TRBJ1-2
CASSSGGTGGIRQETQYF | TGCGCCAGCAGCTCCGGTGGGACAGGGGGCATCAGGCAAGAGACCCAGTACTTC | TRBV5-1 | 18 | NA | TRBD1 | TRBJ2-5
CASSLAVITDTQYF | TGTGCCAGCAGCTTAGCGGTTATCACAGATACGCAGTATTTT | TRBV7-2 | 14 | once | NA | TRBJ2-3
CAWSVQGRQPQHF | TGTGCCTGGAGTGTACAGGGGAGACAGCCCCAGCATTTT | TRBV30 | 13 | NA | TRBD1 | TRBJ1-5
CATSRRGQGADEQFF | TGTGCCACCAGCAGGCGGGGACAGGGGGCCGATGAGCAGTTCTTC | TRBV15 | 15 | NA | TRBD1 | TRBJ2-1
CASSVRGTGTDTQYF | TGTGCCAGCAGCGTGAGAGGGACTGGCACAGATACGCAGTATTTT | TRBV9 | 15 | few | NA | TRBJ2-3
CASSEKTGGERPQHF | TGTGCCAGCAGCGAGAAAACGGGGGGGGAACGGCCCCAGCATTTT | TRBV9 | 15 | NA | NA | TRBJ1-5
CASSLKPGNEQYF | TGTGCCAGCAGCTTAAAACCCGGGAACGAGCAGTACTTC | TRBV7-6 | 13 | NA | NA | TRBJ2-7
CSANRDNEQFF | TGCAGTGCTAACAGGGACAATGAGCAGTTCTTC | TRBV20-1 | 11 | NA | NA | TRBJ2-1
CASSSEQDQPQHF | TGTGCCAGTAGTTCAGAGCAGGATCAGCCCCAGCATTTT | TRBV19 | 13 | NA | NA | TRBJ1-5
CAWRSRQGSGNTIYF | TGTGCCTGGAGAAGCAGACAGGGCTCTGGAAACACCATATATTTT | TRBV30 | 15 | NA | TRBD1 | TRBJ1-3
CASSYRQGVYYEQYF | TGTGCCAGCAGTTATCGGCAGGGGGTATACTACGAGCAGTACTTC | TRBV27 | 15 | NA | TRBD1 | TRBJ2-7
CSVEDNSDTQYF | TGCAGCGTTGAAGATAATTCAGATACGCAGTATTTT | TRBV29-1 | 12 | NA | NA | TRBJ2-3
CASSFRVEYHNEQFF | TGTGCCAGCTCCTTCAGGGTGGAATACCACAATGAGCAGTTCTTC | TRBV18 | 15 | medium-sized | NA | TRBJ2-1
CASSTQEILSYEQYF | TGTGCCAGCAGCACGCAGGAGATCCTCTCCTACGAGCAGTACTTC | TRBV21-1 | 15 | NA | NA | TRBJ2-7
CASSLVPDRLDEQYF | TGTGCCAGCAGCTTAGTCCCAGACAGGCTGGACGAGCAGTACTTC | TRBV11-2 | 15 | once | NA | TRBJ2-7
CASSIVGLAGIPSYNEQFF | TGTGCCAGTAGTATAGTCGGACTAGCGGGAATTCCCTCCTACAATGAGCAGTTCTTC | TRBV19 | 19 | NA | TRBD2 | TRBJ2-1
CASTLGRDTQYF | TGTGCCAGCACACTAGGGAGGGATACGCAGTATTTT | TRBV5-6 | 12 | NA | NA | TRBJ2-3
CASSPNSMRGEAFF | TGTGCCAGCAGCCCGAACAGCATGAGAGGTGAAGCTTTCTTT | TRBV7-9 | 14 | few | NA | TRBJ1-1
CASSMWELNTEAFF | TGTGCCAGTAGTATGTGGGAGTTGAACACTGAAGCTTTCTTT | TRBV19 | 14 | NA | NA | TRBJ1-1
CASRRQGKNTEAFF | TGTGCCAGCAGACGACAGGGGAAGAACACTGAAGCTTTCTTT | TRBV6-1 | 14 | NA | TRBD1 | TRBJ1-1
CAWSGDSLFEKLFF | TGTGCCTGGAGTGGAGACTCCCTATTCGAAAAACTGTTTTTT | TRBV30 | 14 | NA | NA | TRBJ1-4
CASSMSGSSRLEQYF | TGTGCCAGCAGTATGAGCGGGAGTTCTCGACTCGAGCAGTACTTC | TRBV2 | 15 | NA | TRBD2 | TRBJ2-7
CASRPTGGRNEQFF | TGTGCCAGCAGGCCGACAGGGGGTCGCAATGAGCAGTTCTTC | TRBV11-1 | 14 | NA | TRBD1 | TRBJ2-1
CAPLGGINGYTF | TGTGCCCCCCTCGGAGGCATTAATGGCTACACCTTC | TRBV2 | 12 | NA | NA | TRBJ1-2
CASSQDLLGNEQFF | TGCGCCAGCAGCCAAGATCTTCTCGGCAATGAGCAGTTCTTC | TRBV4-1 | 14 | NA | NA | TRBJ2-1
CASSRSPDVYGYTF | TGCGCCAGCAGCCGAAGTCCAGACGTCTATGGCTACACCTTC | TRBV5-1 | 14 | NA | NA | TRBJ1-2
CASLAGPSGGTDTQYF | TGTGCCTCCCTAGCCGGGCCGAGTGGGGGGACAGATACGCAGTATTTT | TRBV30 | 16 | NA | NA | TRBJ2-3
CASSFYGVSETPYF | TGCGCCAGCAGCTTTTACGGGGTCAGCGAGACCCCGTACTTC | TRBV5-1 | 14 | NA | NA | TRBJ2-5
CASSLRRGAIGELFF | TGTGCCAGCAGTCTTAGGCGGGGGGCTATCGGGGAGCTGTTTTTT | TRBV2 | 15 | NA | TRBD2 | TRBJ2-2
CASGIPSGETQYF | TGCGCCAGCGGCATTCCTAGCGGAGAGACCCAGTACTTC | TRBV5-1 | 13 | NA | TRBD2 | TRBJ2-5
CASSGFERNTGELFF | TGTGCCAGCAGTGGGTTTGAGAGGAACACCGGGGAGCTGTTTTTT | TRBV25-1 | 15 | NA | NA | TRBJ2-2
CASSGQDYGYTF | TGTGCCAGCAGTGGGCAGGACTATGGCTACACCTTC | TRBV2 | 12 | NA | NA | TRBJ1-2
CASSSGLTGELFF | TGTGCCAGCAGCTCCGGACTGACCGGGGAGCTGTTTTTT | TRBV7-2 | 13 | NA | NA | TRBJ2-2
CASSVDHNPLPLTEAFF | TGTGCCAGCAGCGTAGACCATAACCCTTTGCCTCTGACTGAAGCTTTCTTT | TRBV9 | 17 | medium-sized | NA | TRBJ1-1
CASSQQPARSSYNEQFF | TGTGCCAGCAGCCAACAACCAGCGCGGAGCTCCTACAATGAGCAGTTCTTC | TRBV4-2 | 17 | NA | NA | TRBJ2-1
CASSASGTSGSDEQFF | TGTGCCAGCAGTGCCTCCGGGACTAGCGGGAGCGATGAGCAGTTCTTC | TRBV6-4 | 16 | few | TRBD2 | TRBJ2-1
CASSPSPGGPWEQYF | TGTGCCAGCAGCCCGAGCCCAGGGGGCCCCTGGGAGCAGTACTTC | TRBV7-9 | 15 | NA | TRBD1 | TRBJ2-5
CASSPFQGVNTEAFF | TGTGCCAGCTCACCATTCCAGGGGGTGAACACTGAAGCTTTCTTT | TRBV18 | 15 | NA | TRBD1 | TRBJ1-1